Sequencing of this T cell receptor beta chain was carried out in a study of blood T cell repertoires in COVID-19. Clones were read by immunoSEQ multiplex PCR, and TCRdb kept only the in-frame ones, dropping some. The table lists roughly 47,000 clones, roughly 88% of them singletons, with around 32% in the top ten. The specimen sequenced was peripheral blood. This TCR was sampled from a woman of 80 years or more with COVID-19, enrolled during active disease.

This CDR3 reads CASSLYDRGGTEAFF. In DNA, the CDR3 is TGTGCCAGCAGCTTATACGACAGGGGAGGTACTGAAGCTTTCTTT. The rearrangement links TRBV7-3 to TRBJ1-1; 8 bases align to TRBD1. This CDR3 has 15 residues. V dropped 2 bases and J dropped 5; count of bases not matched to a gene: 7. Germline-derived CDR1 and CDR2 are SGHTA and FQGTGA.